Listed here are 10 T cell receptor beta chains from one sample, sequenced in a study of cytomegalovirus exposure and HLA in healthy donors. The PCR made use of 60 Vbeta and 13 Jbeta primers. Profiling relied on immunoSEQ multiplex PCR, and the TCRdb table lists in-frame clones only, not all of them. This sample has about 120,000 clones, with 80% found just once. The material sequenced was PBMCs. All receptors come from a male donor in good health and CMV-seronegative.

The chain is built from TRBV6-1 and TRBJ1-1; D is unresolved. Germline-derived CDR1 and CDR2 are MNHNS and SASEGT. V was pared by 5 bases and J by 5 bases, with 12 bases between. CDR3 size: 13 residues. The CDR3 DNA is TGTGCCAGCAGTAAAGGAGAGAGGACTGAAGCTTTCTTT. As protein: CASSKGERTEAFF.

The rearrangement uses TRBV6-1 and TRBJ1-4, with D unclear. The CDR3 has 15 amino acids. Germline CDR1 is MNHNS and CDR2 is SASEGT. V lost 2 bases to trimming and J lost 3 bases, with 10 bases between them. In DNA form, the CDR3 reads TGTGCCAGCAGTGAACTGTGGCAACCTAATGAAAAACTGTTTTTT. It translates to CASSELWQPNEKLFF.

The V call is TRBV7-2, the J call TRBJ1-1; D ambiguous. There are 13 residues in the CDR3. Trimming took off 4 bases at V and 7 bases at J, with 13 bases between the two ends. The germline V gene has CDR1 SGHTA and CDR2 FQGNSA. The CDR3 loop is CASSYDGAGEAFF. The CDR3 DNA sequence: TGTGCCAGCAGCTACGATGGTGCCGGTGAAGCTTTCTTT.

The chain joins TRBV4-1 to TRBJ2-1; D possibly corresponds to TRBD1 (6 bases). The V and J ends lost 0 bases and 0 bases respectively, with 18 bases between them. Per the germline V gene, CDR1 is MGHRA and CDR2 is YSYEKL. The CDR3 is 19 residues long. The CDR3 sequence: CASSQDVFFTGSSYNEQFF. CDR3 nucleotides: TGCGCCAGCAGCCAAGACGTATTTTTTACAGGGAGCTCCTACAATGAGCAGTTCTTC.

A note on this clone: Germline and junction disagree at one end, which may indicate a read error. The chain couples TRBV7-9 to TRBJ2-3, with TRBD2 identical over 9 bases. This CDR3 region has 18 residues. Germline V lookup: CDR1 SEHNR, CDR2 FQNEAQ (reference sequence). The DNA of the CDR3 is TGTTCCAGCAGCTTAGGGAAGAGCGGGAGGAAGAGCACAGATACGCAGTATTTT. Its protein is CSSSLGKSGRKSTDTQYF.

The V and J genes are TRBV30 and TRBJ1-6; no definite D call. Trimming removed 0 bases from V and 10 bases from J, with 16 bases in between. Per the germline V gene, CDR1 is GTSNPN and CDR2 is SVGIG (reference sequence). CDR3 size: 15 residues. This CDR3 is CAWSVPGMGSSPLHF. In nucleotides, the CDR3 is TGTGCCTGGAGTGTACCGGGGATGGGGAGCTCACCCCTCCACTTT.

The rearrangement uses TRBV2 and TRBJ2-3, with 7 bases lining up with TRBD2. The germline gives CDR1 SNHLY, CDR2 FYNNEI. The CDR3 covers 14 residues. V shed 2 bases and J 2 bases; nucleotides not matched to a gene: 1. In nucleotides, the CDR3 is TGTGCCAGCAGTGAACAGCGGGACACAGATACGCAGTATTTT. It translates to CASSEQRDTDTQYF.

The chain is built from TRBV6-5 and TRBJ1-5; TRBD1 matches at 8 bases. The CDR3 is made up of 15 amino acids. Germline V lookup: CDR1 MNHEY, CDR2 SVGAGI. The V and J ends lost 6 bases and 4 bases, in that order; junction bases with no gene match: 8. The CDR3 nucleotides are TGTGCCAGCAGCCCCGACAGGGGAAATAATCAGCCCCAGCATTTT. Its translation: CASSPDRGNNQPQHF.

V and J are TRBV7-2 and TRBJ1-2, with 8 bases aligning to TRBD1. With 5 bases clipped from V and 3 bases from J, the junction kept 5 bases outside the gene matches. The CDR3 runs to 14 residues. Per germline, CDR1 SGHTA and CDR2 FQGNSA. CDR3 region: CASSGAGGHYGYTF. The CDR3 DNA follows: TGTGCCAGCAGCGGCGCAGGGGGCCACTATGGCTACACCTTC.

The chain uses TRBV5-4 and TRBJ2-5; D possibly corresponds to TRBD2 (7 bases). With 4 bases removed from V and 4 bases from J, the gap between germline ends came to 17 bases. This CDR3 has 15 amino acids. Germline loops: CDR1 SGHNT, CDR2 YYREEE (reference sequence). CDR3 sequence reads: CASSPGGRETETQYF. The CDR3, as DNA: TGTGCCAGCAGCCCCGGGGGGCGGGAGACAGAGACCCAGTACTTC.